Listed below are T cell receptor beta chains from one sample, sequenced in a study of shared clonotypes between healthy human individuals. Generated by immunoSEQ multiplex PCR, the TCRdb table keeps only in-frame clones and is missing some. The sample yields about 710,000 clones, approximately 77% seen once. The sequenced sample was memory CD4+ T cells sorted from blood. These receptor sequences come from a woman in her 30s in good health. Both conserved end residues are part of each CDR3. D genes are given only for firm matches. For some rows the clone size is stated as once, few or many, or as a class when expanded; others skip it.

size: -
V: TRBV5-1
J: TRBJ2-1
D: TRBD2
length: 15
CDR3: CASSFTSGSYNEQFF
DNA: TGCGCCAGCAGCTTTACTAGCGGCTCCTACAATGAGCAGTTCTTC

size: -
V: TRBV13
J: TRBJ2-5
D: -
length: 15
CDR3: CASSRYGTVQETQYF
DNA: TGTGCCAGCAGCCGCTATGGGACTGTACAAGAGACCCAGTACTTC

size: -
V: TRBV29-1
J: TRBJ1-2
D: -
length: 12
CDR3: CSVRTAPYGYTF
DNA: TGCAGCGTTCGGACAGCGCCCTATGGCTACACCTTC

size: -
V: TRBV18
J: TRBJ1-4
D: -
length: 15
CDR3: CASSLDPKANEKLFF
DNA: TGTGCCAGCTCACTAGACCCGAAGGCTAATGAAAAACTGTTTTTT

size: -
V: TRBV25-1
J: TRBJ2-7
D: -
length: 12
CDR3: CASSESGHEQYF
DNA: TGTGCCAGCAGTGAATCTGGACACGAGCAGTACTTC

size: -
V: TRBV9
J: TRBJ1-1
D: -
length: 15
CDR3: CASSPWDGTNTEAFF
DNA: TGTGCCAGCAGCCCCTGGGACGGAACGAACACTGAAGCTTTCTTT

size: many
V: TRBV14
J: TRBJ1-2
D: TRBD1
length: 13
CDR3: CASRHTGGYGYTF
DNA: TGTGCCAGCAGGCATACAGGGGGCTATGGCTACACCTTC

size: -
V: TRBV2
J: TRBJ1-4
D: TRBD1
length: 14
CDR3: CASNLDRGGEKLFF
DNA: TGTGCCAGCAACCTGGACAGGGGAGGTGAAAAACTGTTTTTT

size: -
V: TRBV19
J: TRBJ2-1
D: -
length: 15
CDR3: CASSMVRFPRNEQFF
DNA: TGTGCCAGTAGTATGGTCAGGTTCCCCAGGAATGAGCAGTTCTTC

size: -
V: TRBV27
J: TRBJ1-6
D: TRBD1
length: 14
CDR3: CASGGQGGNSPLHF
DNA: TGTGCCAGCGGAGGACAGGGAGGTAATTCACCCCTCCACTTT

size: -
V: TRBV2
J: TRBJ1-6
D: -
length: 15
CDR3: CASSEALPGDSPLHF
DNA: TGTGCCAGCAGTGAAGCGCTCCCGGGCGATTCACCCCTCCACTTT

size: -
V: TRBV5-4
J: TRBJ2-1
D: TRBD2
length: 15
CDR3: CASSLLSGSPYEQFF
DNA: TGTGCCAGCAGCTTGCTCAGCGGGAGTCCTTATGAGCAGTTCTTC

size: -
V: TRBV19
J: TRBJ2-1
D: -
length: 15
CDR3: CASSMGLIIYNEQFF
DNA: TGTGCCAGTAGTATGGGGCTCATAATCTACAATGAGCAGTTCTTC

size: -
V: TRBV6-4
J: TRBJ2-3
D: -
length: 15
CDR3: CASSDSGEPRDTQYF
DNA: TGTGCCAGCAGTGACTCCGGCGAACCGCGAGATACGCAGTATTTT

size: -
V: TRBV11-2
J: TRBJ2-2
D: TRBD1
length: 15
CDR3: CASSFTGGWTGELFF
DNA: TGTGCCAGCAGCTTTACAGGGGGGTGGACCGGGGAGCTGTTTTTT

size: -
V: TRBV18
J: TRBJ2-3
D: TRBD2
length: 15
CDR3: CASSRTSGSLDTQYF
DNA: TGTGCCAGCTCACGGACTAGCGGGAGTTTGGATACGCAGTATTTT

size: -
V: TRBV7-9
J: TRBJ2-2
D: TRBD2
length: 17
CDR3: CASSSRQREVYTGELFF
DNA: TGTGCCAGCAGCTCGAGACAGCGGGAGGTATACACCGGGGAGCTGTTTTTT

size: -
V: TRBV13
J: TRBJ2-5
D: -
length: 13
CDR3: CASSLNKRETQYF
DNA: TGTGCCAGCAGCTTAAATAAGCGGGAGACCCAGTACTTC

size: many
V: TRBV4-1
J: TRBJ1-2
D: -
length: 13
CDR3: CASSQEGWGGYTF
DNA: TGCGCCAGCAGCCAAGAGGGGTGGGGAGGCTACACCTTC

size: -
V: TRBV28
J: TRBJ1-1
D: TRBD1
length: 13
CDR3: CASRPTGGTEAFF
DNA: TGTGCCAGCAGACCCACAGGGGGCACTGAAGCTTTCTTT

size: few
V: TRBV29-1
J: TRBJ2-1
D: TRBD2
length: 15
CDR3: CSVNTGTSGLNEQFF
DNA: TGCAGCGTAAATACCGGGACTAGCGGGCTGAATGAGCAGTTCTTC

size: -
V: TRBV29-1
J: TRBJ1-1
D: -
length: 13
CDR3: CSVVRIVGTEAFF
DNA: TGCAGCGTTGTAAGGATTGTGGGCACTGAAGCTTTCTTT

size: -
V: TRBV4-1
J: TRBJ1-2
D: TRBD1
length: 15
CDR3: CASRHPDRGLSGYTF
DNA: TGCGCCAGCAGACACCCGGACAGGGGATTAAGTGGCTACACCTTC

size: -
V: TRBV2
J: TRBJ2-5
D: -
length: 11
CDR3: CASTIQETQYF
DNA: TGTGCCAGCACCATCCAAGAGACCCAGTACTTC

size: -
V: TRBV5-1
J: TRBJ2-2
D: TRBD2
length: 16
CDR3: CASIPTLAGGPGELFF
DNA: TGCGCCAGCATCCCCACCCTAGCGGGAGGGCCCGGGGAGCTGTTTTTT

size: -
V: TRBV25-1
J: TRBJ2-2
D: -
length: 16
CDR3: CASSSPLPRSTGELFF
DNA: TGTGCCAGCAGTTCACCCCTACCCAGGAGTACTGGGGAGCTGTTTTTT

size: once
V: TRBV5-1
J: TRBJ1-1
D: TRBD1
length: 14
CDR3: CASSMDRADTEAFF
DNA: TGCGCCAGCAGCATGGACAGGGCCGACACTGAAGCTTTCTTT

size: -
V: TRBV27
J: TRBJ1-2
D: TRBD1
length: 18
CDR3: CASSSYVGGTGSNYGYTF
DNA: TGTGCCAGCAGTTCCTATGTAGGGGGGACAGGATCAAACTATGGCTACACCTTC

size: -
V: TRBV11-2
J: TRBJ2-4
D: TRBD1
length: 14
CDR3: CASSLGDREDIQYF
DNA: TGTGCCAGCAGCTTAGGGGACAGGGAAGACATTCAGTACTTC

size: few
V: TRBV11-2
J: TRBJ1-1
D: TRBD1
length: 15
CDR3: CASSGTGGMNTEAFF
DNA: TGTGCCAGCAGCGGGACAGGGGGCATGAACACTGAAGCTTTCTTT

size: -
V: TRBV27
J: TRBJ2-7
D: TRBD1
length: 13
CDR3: CASSHQGAGEQYF
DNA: TGTGCCAGCAGTCACCAGGGGGCCGGCGAGCAGTACTTC

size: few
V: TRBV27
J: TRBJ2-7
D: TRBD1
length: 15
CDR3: CASSLRRQGTYEQYF
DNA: TGTGCCAGCAGTTTACGCCGACAGGGGACCTACGAGCAGTACTTC

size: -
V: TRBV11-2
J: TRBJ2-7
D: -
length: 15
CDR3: CASSLDRGRSYEQYF
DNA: TGTGCCAGCAGCTTAGACCGGGGCAGGTCCTACGAGCAGTACTTC

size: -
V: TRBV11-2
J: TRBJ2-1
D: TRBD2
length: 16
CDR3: CASSARLAGGGNEQFF
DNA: TGTGCCAGCAGCGCCAGACTAGCGGGAGGAGGGAACGAGCAGTTCTTC

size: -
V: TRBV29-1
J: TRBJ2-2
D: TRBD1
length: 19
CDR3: CSVEDLAGTVIMNTGELFF
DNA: TGCAGCGTTGAAGATCTGGCCGGGACAGTAATAATGAACACCGGGGAGCTGTTTTTT

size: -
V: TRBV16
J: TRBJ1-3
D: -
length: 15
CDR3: CASSGQQNSGNTIYF
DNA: TGTGCCAGCAGCGGACAGCAGAACTCTGGAAACACCATATATTTT